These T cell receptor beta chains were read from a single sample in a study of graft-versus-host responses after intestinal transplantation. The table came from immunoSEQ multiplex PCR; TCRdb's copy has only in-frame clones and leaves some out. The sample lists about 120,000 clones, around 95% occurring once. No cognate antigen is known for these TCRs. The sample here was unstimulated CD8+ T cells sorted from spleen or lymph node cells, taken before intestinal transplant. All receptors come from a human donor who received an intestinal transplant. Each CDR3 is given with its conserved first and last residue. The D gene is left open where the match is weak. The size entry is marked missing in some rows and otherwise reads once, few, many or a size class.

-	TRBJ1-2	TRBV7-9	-	TGTGCCAGCAGCCTCGTGGTACCGGGAGCGGGCTACACCTTC	CASSLVVPGAGYTF
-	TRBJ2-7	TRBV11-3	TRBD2	TGTGCCAGCAGCTTAGGCGGGGGGACCTACGAGCAGTACTTC	CASSLGGGTYEQYF
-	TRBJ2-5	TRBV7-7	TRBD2	TGTGCCAGCAGCTTAGAGGCTAGCGGAGAGCAGTACTTC	CASSLEASGEQYF
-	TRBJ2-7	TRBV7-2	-	TGTGCCAGCACCTTTAAAGGTGGGGTCACTACCTGGGAGCAGTACTTC	CASTFKGGVTTWEQYF
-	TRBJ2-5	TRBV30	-	TGTGCCTTGACGGGGGGCCTAGAGACCCAGTACTTC	CALTGGLETQYF
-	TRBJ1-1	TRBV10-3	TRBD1	TGTGCCAACCGGGACAGAGATAACACTGAAGCTTTCTTT	CANRDRDNTEAFF
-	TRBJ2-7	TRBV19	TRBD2	TGTGCCAGTAGTATAACTAGCGGATCCTACGAGCAGTACTTC	CASSITSGSYEQYF
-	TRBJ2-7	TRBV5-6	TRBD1	TGTGCCAGCAGCTGGGCCGGGACAGGGAACTACGAGCAGTACTTC	CASSWAGTGNYEQYF
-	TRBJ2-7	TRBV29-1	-	TGCAGCGTTATTAGCCACGAGCAGTACTTC	CSVISHEQYF
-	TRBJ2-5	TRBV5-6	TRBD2	TGTGCCAGCAGGGGGGGGTCCCCTAGCGGGAGAGATCCTCGGGCCCAGTACTTC	CASRGGSPSGRDPRAQYF
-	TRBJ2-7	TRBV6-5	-	TGTGCCAGCAGTGAAGAATACGAGCAGTACTTC	CASSEEYEQYF
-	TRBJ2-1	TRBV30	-	TGTGCCTGGAGTTTGGAGGTCCTGAAACGCGACAATGAGCAGTTCTTC	CAWSLEVLKRDNEQFF
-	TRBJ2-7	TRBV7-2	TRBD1	TGTGCCAGCAGCCCCACGACAGGGACCAACGAGCAGTACTTC	CASSPTTGTNEQYF
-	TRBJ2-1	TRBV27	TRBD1	TGTGCCAGCAGTTCTACAGGGGGCGTATCTCCTGAGCAGTTCTTC	CASSSTGGVSPEQFF
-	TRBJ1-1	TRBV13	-	TGTGCCAGCAGCTATCGACCCGGGGAAGCTTTCTTT	CASSYRPGEAFF
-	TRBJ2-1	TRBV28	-	TGTGCCAGCAGCCCCGCCGGGACGATGGACAATGAGCAGTTCTTC	CASSPAGTMDNEQFF
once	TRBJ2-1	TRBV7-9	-	TGTGCCAGCAGCTTAGGGTTAGTGGTGGGGCAGTTCTTC	CASSLGLVVGQFF
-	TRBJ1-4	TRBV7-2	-	TGTGCCAGCAGCTTCTCTTCAACTAATGAAAAACTGTTTTTT	CASSFSSTNEKLFF
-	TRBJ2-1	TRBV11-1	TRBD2	TGTGCCAGCAGCTTAGAACTAGCGGGGTTCTACAATGAGCAGTTCTTC	CASSLELAGFYNEQFF
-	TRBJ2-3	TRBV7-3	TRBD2	TGTGCCAGCAGCTTAATGACGGCTAGCGGGAGGGCCAGCACAGATACGCAGTATTTT	CASSLMTASGRASTDTQYF
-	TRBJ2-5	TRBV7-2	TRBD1	TGTGCCAGCAGCCGGAGACAGGGTGGAGAGACCCAGTACTTC	CASSRRQGGETQYF
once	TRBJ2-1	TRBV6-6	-	TGTGCCAGCAGTTACTCGAATGTACGCGAGCAGTTCTTC	CASSYSNVREQFF
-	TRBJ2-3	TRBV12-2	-	TGTGCAAGTCGCTTACGGTTTCCTAGCGGGAGGGCCAGAGATACGCAGTATTTT	CASRLRFPSGRARDTQYF
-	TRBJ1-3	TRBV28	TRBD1	TGTGCCAGCAGTAGGGGACAGGGGGCTTTTCTCTCTGGAAACACCATATATTTT	CASSRGQGAFLSGNTIYF
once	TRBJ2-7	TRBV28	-	TGTGCCAGCAGTTTCATGACTAGTCAGGACTACGAGCAGTACTTC	CASSFMTSQDYEQYF
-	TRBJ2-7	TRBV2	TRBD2	TGTGCCAGCAGTGCCGACGGACTAGCGGGAGGTCGGGAGCAGTACTTC	CASSADGLAGGREQYF
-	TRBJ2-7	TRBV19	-	TGTGCCAGTAGTCCGCCGGGTCCTAAGGTCAACGAGCAGTACTTC	CASSPPGPKVNEQYF
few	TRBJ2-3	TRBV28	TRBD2	TGTGCCAGCAGGGGGCTAGCGGGAGTTGGGGATACGCAGTATTTT	CASRGLAGVGDTQYF
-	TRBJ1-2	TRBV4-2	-	TGTGCCAGCAGCCGGACGTCCGGGGACCTCCTCTACACCTTC	CASSRTSGDLLYTF
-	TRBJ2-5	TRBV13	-	TGTGCCAGCAGCGTTGACAGGACGCTCCAAGAGACCCAGTACTTC	CASSVDRTLQETQYF
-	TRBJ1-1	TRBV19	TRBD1	TGTGCCAGTAGTTTGGGACAGGGAGGGGTCGAAGCTTTCTTT	CASSLGQGGVEAFF
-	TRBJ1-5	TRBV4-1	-	TGCGCCAGCAGCCAAGTCACCCATCAGCCCCAGCATTTT	CASSQVTHQPQHF
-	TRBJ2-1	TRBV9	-	TGTGCCAGCGGACCATCAGGGGGGGAGCAGTTCTTC	CASGPSGGEQFF
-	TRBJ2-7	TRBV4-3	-	TGCGCCAGCAGCCAAGATTCCAGAGAGCAGTACTTC	CASSQDSREQYF
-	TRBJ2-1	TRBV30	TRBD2	TGTGCCTGGAGTACTAGCGGGAGAAATGAGCAGTTCTTC	CAWSTSGRNEQFF
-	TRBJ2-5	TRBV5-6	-	TGTGCCAGCAGCTTTGGAGAGACCCAGTACTTC	CASSFGETQYF
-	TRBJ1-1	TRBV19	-	TGTGCCAGTAGGCTCGGAGCCGGCACTGAAGCTTTCTTT	CASRLGAGTEAFF
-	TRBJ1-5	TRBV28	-	TGTGCCAGCAGTTTACCCTTAGATGGACAGCCCCAGCATTTT	CASSLPLDGQPQHF
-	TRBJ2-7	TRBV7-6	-	TGTGCCAGCAGCCCCTTTTCTGGATCCTTCTCCTACGAGCAGTACTTC	CASSPFSGSFSYEQYF
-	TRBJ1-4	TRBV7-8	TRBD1	TGTGCCAGCAGCTTGTCCCCGGACAGGGGAGCTAATGAAAAACTGTTTTTT	CASSLSPDRGANEKLFF
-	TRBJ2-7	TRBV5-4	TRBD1	TGTGCCAGCAGCACCGGACAGGGGGTCGAGCAGTACTTC	CASSTGQGVEQYF
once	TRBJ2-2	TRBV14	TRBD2	TGTGCCAGCAGCCAAGACCCTAGCGGGATGGGCACCGGGGAGCCGTTTTTT	CASSQDPSGMGTGEPFF
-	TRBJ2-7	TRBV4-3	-	TGCGCCAGCAGCCAAGATGTGGCACCGGATTCCTACGAGCAGTACTTC	CASSQDVAPDSYEQYF
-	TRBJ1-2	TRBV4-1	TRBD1	TGCGCCAGCAGCCAAGGACAGGGGACGTCTTATGGCTACACCTTC	CASSQGQGTSYGYTF
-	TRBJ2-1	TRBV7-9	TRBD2	TGTGCCAGCAGCGGACCGGGACTAGGCCACTACAATGAGCAGTTCTTC	CASSGPGLGHYNEQFF
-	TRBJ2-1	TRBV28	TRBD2	TGTGCCAGCAAAGCGGGAGAAGATGAGCAGTTCTTC	CASKAGEDEQFF
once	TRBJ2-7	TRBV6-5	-	TGTGCCAGCAGTTACTCGGACGGAACCTACGAGCAGTACTTC	CASSYSDGTYEQYF
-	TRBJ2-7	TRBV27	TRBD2	TGTGCCAGCAGTCCTGGCGGGGGGCACTACGAGCAGTACTTC	CASSPGGGHYEQYF
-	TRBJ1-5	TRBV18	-	TGTGCCAGCTCACCCTATAGCAATCAGCCCCAGCATTTT	CASSPYSNQPQHF
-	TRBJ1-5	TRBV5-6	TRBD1	TGTGCCAGCAGCTTGCGGGACAGGGGTTTTCGGGATCAGCCCCAGCATTTT	CASSLRDRGFRDQPQHF